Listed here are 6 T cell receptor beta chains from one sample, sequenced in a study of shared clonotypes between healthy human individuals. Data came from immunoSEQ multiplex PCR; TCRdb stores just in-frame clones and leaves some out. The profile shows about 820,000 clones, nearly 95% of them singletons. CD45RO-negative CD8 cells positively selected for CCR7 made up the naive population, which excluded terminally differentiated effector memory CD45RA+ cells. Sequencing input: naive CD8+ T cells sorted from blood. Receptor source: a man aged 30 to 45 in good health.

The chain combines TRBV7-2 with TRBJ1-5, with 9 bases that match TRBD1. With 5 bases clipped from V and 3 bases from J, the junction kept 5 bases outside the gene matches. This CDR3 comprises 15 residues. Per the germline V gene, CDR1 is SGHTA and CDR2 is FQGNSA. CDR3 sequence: CASSLGQGNNQPQHF. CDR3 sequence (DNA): TGTGCCAGCAGCCTGGGACAGGGAAACAATCAGCCCCAGCATTTT. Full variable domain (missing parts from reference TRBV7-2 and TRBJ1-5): GAGVSQSPSNKVTEKGKDVELRCDPISGHTALYWYRQSLGQGLEFLIYFQGNSAPDKSGLPSDRFSAERTGGSVSTLTIQRTQQEDSAVYLCASSLGQGNNQPQHFGDGTRLSIL.

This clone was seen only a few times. DNA of the CDR3: TGTGCCAGCACTACCAGGGAGTCTCACTACAATGAGCAGTTCTTC. Translating it yields CASTTRESHYNEQFF. The chain recombines TRBV2 with TRBJ2-1; D is possibly TRBD1 or TRBD2 (5 bases each). Germline-derived CDR1 and CDR2 are SNHLY and FYNNEI. The CDR3 consists of 15 residues. V lost 7 bases, J lost 3 bases, and 16 bases lay in between.

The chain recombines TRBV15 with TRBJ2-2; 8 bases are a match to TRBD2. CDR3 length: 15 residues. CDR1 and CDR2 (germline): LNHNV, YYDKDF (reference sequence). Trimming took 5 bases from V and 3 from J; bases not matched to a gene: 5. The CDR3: CATSGSGAYTGELFF. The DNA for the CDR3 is TGTGCCACCAGCGGTAGCGGGGCCTACACCGGGGAGCTGTTTTTT.

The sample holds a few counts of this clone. CDR3: CASSEHSYEQYF. The CDR3 DNA is TGTGCCAGCAGCGAACACAGTTACGAGCAGTACTTC. The chain links TRBV7-8 to TRBJ2-7; D is ambiguous. Germline values: CDR1 SGHVS, CDR2 FQNEAQ. V was clipped by 5 bases and J by 4 bases, with 9 bases between them. This CDR3 region has 12 residues.

The CDR3 nucleotides read TGTGCCAGCAGGGGCGTATCCTCCTACGAGCAGTACTTC. It translates to CASRGVSSYEQYF. The V call is TRBV27, the J call TRBJ2-7, with unresolved D. Germline values: CDR1 MNHEY, CDR2 SMNVEV (reference sequence). Trimming removed 6 bases from V and 0 bases from J, with 9 bases in between. This CDR3 has 13 residues.

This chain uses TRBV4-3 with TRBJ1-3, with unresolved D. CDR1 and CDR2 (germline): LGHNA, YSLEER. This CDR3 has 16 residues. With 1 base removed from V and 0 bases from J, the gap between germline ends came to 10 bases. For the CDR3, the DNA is TGCGCCAGCAGCCAAGGACTGGGGAGCTCTGGAAACACCATATATTTT. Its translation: CASSQGLGSSGNTIYF.